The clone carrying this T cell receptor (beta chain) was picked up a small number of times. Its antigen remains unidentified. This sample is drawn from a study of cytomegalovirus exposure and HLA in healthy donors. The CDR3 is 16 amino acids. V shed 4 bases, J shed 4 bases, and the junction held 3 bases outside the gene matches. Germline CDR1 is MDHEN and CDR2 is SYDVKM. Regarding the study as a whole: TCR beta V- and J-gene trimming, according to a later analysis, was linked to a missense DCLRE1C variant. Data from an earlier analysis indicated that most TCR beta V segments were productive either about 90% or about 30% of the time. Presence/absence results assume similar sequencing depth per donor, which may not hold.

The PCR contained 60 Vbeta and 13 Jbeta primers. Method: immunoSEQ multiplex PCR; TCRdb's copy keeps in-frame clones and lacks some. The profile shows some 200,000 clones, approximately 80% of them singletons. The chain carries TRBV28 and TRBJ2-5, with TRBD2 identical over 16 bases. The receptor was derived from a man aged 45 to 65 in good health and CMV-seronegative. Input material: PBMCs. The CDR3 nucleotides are TGTGCCAGCAGTTCGGGACTAGCGGGAGGGCCAGAGACCCAGTACTTC. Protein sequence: CASSSGLAGGPETQYF. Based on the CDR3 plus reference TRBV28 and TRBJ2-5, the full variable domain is DVKVTQSSRYLVKRTGEKVFLECVQDMDHENMFWYRQDPGLGLRLIYFSYDVKMKEKGDIPEGYSVSREKKERFSLILESASTNQTSMYLCASSSGLAGGPETQYFGPGTRLLVL.